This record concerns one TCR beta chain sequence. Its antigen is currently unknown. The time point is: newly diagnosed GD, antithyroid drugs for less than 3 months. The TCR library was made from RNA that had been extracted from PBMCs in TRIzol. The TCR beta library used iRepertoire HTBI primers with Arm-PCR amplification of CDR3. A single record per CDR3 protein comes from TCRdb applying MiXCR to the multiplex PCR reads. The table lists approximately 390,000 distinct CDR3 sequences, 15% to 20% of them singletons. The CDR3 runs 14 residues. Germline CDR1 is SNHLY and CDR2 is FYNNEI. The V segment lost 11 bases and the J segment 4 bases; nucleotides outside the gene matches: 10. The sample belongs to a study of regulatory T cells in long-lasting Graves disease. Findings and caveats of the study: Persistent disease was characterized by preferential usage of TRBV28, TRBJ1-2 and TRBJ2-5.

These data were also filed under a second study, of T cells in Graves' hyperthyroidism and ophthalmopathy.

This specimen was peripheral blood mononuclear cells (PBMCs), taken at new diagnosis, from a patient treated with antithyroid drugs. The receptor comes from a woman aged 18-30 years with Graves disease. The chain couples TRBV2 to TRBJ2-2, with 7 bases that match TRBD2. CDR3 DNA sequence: TGTGCCGGTTCCGGGACTATGAGCACCGGGGAGCTGTTTTTT. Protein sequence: CAGSGTMSTGELFF.